These 10 T cell receptor beta chains were all obtained from the same sample, sequenced in a study of blood T cell repertoires in COVID-19. Assay: immunoSEQ multiplex PCR; the TCRdb copy retains only in-frame clones and omits some. The table includes roughly 220,000 clones, 65% to 90% detected once. Material: PBMCs or T cells enriched from blood (not recorded which). These receptors all come from a woman aged 35 to 49 with acute COVID-19.

The rearrangement uses TRBV12-3 or TRBV12-4 and TRBJ2-1, with 7 bases aligning to TRBD2. This CDR3 comprises 12 residues. Trimming removed 8 bases from V and 6 bases from J; junction bases left unmatched: 4. This chain's CDR3 is CASGREGNEQFF. CDR3 nucleotides: TGTGCCAGCGGCAGGGAGGGCAATGAGCAGTTCTTC.

The CDR3 loop is CASSWQGTNEQYF. The DNA of the CDR3 is TGTGCCAGCAGCTGGCAGGGTACCAACGAGCAGTACTTC. V is TRBV7-9 and J is TRBJ2-7, with a tentative D call TRBD1 (5 bases). V was shortened by 4 bases and J by 5 bases, with 12 bases between the two germline ends. The CDR3 spans 13 residues. Germline V gives CDR1 SEHNR, CDR2 FQNEAQ (reference sequence).

The chain links TRBV28 to TRBJ1-2, with 8 positions matching TRBD1. With 8 bases clipped from V and 4 bases from J, the junction kept 3 bases outside the gene matches. The CDR3 runs 12 residues. Germline loops: CDR1 MDHEN, CDR2 SYDVKM. CDR3 DNA: TGTGCCAGCTCGGACAGGGTCTATGGCTACACCTTC. Translating it yields CASSDRVYGYTF.

The chain recombines TRBV19 with TRBJ1-5, with D tentatively TRBD1 (5 bases). V was clipped by 7 bases and J by 5 bases, with 15 bases between them. The CDR3 covers 14 residues. Per the germline V gene, CDR1 is LNHDA and CDR2 is SQIVND (reference sequence). The CDR3 here is CASKRGREDQPQHF. The CDR3, as DNA: TGTGCCAGTAAGCGGGGACGGGAGGATCAGCCCCAGCATTTT.

This sequence joins TRBV7-2 and TRBJ2-1; no firm D call. The CDR3 runs to 13 residues. The germline V gene encodes CDR1 SGHTA and CDR2 FQGNSA. V was pared by 2 bases and J by 4 bases, with 6 bases between. CDR3 sequence: CASSLMRYNEQFF. The CDR3 bases are TGTGCCAGCAGCTTAATGAGGTACAATGAGCAGTTCTTC.

J is TRBJ2-1 and V is TRBV28, with TRBD2 identical over 7 bases. The length of the CDR3 is 15 residues. Trimming at V came to 4 bases and at J to 6 bases, leaving 9 bases not matched to a gene. Germline V gives CDR1 MDHEN, CDR2 SYDVKM. CDR3 coding DNA: TGTGCCAGCAGTTACGGATCGTCTAGCGGCAATGAGCAGTTCTTC. Residues: CASSYGSSSGNEQFF.

V is TRBV30 and J is TRBJ1-1; D gene uncertain. V was clipped by 0 bases and J by 5 bases, with 16 bases between them. The CDR3 extends over 15 amino acids. Germline CDR1 is GTSNPN and CDR2 is SVGIG (reference sequence). The chain's CDR3 is CAWSVGGFVGTEAFF. DNA for the CDR3: TGTGCCTGGAGTGTAGGCGGGTTCGTTGGAACTGAAGCTTTCTTT.

The chain uses TRBV7-6 and TRBJ2-7; 8 bases line up with TRBD2. The germline V gene encodes CDR1 SGHVS and CDR2 FNYEAQ. This CDR3 comprises 14 residues. V lost 1 base and J lost 4; bases outside the gene matches: 3. The CDR3 bases are TGTGCCAGCAGCTTAGTGGCTAGCGGGTACGAGCAGTACTTC. This encodes CASSLVASGYEQYF.

The genes are TRBV19 and TRBJ2-1; 7 nucleotides match TRBD1. The germline V gene encodes CDR1 LNHDA and CDR2 SQIVND (reference sequence). Trimming at V came to 10 bases and at J to 8 bases, leaving 5 bases not matched to a gene. The CDR3 runs 11 residues. The CDR3 spells CATRGLDEQFF. DNA of the CDR3: TGTGCCACCAGGGGGTTGGATGAGCAGTTCTTC.

The chain links TRBV6-2 or TRBV6-3 to TRBJ2-5, with 7 bases identical to TRBD2. Trimming removed 5 bases from V and 0 bases from J; junction bases left unmatched: 9. This CDR3 region has 16 residues. CDR1 MNHEY and CDR2 SVGEGT come from the germline V gene. The CDR3, as DNA: TGTGCCAGCAGTCGAGGGAGCGGGGCTAACCAAGAGACCCAGTACTTC. This gives the protein CASSRGSGANQETQYF.